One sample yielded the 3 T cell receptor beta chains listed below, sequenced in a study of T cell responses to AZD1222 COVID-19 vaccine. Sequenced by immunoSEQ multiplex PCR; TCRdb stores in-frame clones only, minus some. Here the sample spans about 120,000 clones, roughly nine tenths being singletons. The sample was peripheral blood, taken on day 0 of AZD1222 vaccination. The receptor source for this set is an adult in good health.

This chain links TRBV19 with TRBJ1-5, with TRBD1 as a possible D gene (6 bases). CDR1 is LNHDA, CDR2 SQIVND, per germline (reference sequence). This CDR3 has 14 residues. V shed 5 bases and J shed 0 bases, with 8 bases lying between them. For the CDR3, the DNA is TGTGCCAGTAGTTGGACAGATAGCAATCAGCCCCAGCATTTT. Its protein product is CASSWTDSNQPQHF.

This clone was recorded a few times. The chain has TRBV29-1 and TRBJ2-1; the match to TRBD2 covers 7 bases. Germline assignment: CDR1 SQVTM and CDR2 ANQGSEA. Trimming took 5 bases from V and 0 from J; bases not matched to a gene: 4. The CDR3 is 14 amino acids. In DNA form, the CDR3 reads TGCAGCGTTAGCGGGGAGGGCTCCTACAATGAGCAGTTCTTC. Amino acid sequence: CSVSGEGSYNEQFF.

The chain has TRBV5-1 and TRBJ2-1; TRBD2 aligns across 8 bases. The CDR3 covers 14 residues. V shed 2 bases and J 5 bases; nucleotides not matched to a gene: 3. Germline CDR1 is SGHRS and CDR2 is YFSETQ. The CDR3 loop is CASSFELADNEQFF. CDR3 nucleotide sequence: TGCGCCAGCAGCTTTGAACTAGCGGACAATGAGCAGTTCTTC.